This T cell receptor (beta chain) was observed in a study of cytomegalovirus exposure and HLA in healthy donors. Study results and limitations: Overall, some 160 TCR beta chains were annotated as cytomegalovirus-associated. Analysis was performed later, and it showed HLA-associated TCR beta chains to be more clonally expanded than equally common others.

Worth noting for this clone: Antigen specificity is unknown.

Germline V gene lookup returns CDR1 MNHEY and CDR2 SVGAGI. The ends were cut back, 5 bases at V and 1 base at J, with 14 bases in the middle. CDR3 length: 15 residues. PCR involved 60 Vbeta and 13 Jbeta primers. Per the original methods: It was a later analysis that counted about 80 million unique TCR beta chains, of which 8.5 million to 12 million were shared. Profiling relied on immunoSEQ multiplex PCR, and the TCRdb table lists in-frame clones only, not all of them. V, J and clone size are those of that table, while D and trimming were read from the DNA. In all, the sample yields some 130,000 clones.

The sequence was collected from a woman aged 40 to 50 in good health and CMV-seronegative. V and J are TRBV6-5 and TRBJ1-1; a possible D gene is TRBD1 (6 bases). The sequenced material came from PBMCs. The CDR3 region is CASSLRQETNTEAFF. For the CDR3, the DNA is TGTGCCAGCAGTCTCCGACAGGAGACGAACACTGAAGCTTTCTTT.